The clone carrying this T cell receptor beta chain has just a few counts. Trimming cost V 6 bases and J 3 bases, with 23 bases left between them. The CDR3 length is 17 residues. The source of the sample is a study of glioma-infiltrating T cells. Study summary: Low-grade gliomas were grade II; glioblastomas were grade IV at initial diagnosis.

Amplification of TCR alpha and beta CDR3 regions from RNA used iRepertoire nested multiplex PCR. TCRdb passed the multiplex PCR reads through MiXCR, listing each CDR3 protein once. Here the sample spans a few hundred thousand distinct CDR3 sequences, 41% being singletons. What was sequenced was glioma tissue, nonneoplastic brain tissue, or PBMCs (not recorded which). This receptor was taken from a human donor with low-grade glioma or glioblastoma, undergoing nonglioma brain surgery, or in good health (not recorded which). V gene TRBV6-7 combines with J gene TRBJ1-1; D unresolved. TRBV6-7 is known as an ORF, though its function is uncertain. CDR3 loop: CASRYGVTYEWYTEAFF. In DNA, the CDR3 is TGTGCCAGCAGATACGGCGTCACCTATGAGTGGTACACTGAAGCTTTCTTT.